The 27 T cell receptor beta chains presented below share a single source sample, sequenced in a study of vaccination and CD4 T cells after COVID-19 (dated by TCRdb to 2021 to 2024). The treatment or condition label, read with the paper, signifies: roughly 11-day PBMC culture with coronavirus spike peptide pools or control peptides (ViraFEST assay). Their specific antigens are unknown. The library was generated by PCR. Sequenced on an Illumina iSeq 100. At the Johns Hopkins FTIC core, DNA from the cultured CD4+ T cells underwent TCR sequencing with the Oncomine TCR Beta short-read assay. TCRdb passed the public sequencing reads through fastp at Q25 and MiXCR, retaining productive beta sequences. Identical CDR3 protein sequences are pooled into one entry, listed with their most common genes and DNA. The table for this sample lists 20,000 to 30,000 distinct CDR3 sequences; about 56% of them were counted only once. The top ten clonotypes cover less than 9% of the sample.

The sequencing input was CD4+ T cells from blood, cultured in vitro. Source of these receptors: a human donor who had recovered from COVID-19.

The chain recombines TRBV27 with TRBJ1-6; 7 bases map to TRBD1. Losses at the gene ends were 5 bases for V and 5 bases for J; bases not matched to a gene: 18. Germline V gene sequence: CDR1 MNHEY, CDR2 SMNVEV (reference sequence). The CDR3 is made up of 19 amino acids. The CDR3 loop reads CASSPGRGQPLKDNSPLHF. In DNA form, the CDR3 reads TGTGCCAGCAGTCCTGGACGGGGACAGCCCCTAAAGGATAATTCACCCCTCCACTTT.

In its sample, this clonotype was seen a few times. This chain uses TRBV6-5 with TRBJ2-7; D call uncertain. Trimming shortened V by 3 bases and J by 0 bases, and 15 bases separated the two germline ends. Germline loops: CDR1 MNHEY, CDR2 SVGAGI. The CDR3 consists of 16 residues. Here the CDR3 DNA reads TGTGCCAGCAGTTATGGTCTAGTAGGCGACTCCTACGAGCAGTACTTC. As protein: CASSYGLVGDSYEQYF.

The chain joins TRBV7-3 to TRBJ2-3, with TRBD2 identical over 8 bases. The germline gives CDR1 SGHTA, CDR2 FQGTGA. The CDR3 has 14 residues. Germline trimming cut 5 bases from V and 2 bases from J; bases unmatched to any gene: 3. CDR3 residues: CASSPGLVTDTQYF. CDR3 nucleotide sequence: TGTGCCAGCAGCCCGGGACTAGTCACAGATACGCAGTATTTT.

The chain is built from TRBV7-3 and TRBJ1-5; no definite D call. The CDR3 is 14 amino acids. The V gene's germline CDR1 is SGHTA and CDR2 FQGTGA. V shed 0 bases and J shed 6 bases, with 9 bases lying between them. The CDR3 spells CASSLTPGGQPQHF. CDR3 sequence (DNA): TGTGCCAGCAGCTTAACTCCGGGTGGTCAGCCCCAGCATTTT.

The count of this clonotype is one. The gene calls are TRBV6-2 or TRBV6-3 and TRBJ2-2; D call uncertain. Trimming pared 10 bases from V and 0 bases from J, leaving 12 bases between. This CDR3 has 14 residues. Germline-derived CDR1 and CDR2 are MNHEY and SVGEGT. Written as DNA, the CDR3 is TGTGCCATCCGCGGTACCTCGAACACCGGGGAGCTGTTTTTT. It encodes CAIRGTSNTGELFF.

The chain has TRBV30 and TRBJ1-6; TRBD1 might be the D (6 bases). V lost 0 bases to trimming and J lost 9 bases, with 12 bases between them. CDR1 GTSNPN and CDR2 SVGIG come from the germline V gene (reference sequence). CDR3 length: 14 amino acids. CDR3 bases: TGTGCCTGGAGTGTATTGGGGACATCTTCACCCCTCCACTTT. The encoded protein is CAWSVLGTSSPLHF.

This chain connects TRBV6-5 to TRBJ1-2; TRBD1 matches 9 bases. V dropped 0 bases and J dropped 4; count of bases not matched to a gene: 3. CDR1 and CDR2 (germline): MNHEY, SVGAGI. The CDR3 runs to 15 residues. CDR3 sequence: CASSYSGQGSYGYTF. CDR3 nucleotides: TGTGCCAGCAGTTACTCGGGACAGGGAAGCTATGGCTACACCTTC.

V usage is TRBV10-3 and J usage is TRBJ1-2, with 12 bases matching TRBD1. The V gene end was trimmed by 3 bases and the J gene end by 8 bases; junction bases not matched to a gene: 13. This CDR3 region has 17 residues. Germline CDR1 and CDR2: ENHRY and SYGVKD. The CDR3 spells CAISDPTGTGGVWGYTF. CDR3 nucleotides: TGTGCCATCAGTGATCCCACCGGGACAGGGGGCGTGTGGGGCTACACCTTC.

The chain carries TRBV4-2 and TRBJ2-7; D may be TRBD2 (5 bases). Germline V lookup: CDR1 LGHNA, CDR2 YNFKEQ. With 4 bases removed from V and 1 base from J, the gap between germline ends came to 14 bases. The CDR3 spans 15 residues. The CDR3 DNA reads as TGTGCCAGCAGCCTCCTTGGGTCGGGATCCTACGAGCAGTACTTC. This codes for CASSLLGSGSYEQYF.

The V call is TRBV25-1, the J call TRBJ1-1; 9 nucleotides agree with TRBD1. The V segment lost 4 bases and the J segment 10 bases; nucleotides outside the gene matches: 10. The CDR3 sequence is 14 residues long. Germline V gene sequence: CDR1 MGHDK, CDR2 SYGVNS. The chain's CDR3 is CASSGPGQGNGAFF. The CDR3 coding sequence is TGTGCCAGCAGTGGGCCGGGACAGGGTAACGGAGCTTTCTTT.

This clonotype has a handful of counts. CDR3 loop: CASSTGGERPQHF. For the CDR3, the DNA is TGTGCCAGCAGCACGGGGGGAGAGCGGCCCCAGCATTTT. The gene calls are TRBV27 and TRBJ1-5; tentatively, D is TRBD1 (5 bases). Trimming stripped 6 bases from V and 9 bases from J, with 15 bases between. This CDR3 is built from 13 residues. Germline CDR1 reads MNHEY; CDR2 reads SMNVEV (reference sequence).

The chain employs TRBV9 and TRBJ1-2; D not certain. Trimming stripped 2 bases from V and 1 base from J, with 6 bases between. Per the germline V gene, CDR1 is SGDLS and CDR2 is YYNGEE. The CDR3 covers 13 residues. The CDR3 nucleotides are TGTGCCAGCAGCGTGGGCAGTAACTATGGCTACACCTTC. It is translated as CASSVGSNYGYTF. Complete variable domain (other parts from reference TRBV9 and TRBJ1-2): DSGVTQTPKHLITATGQRVTLRCSPRSGDLSVYWYQQSLDQGLQFLIQYYNGEERAKGNILERFSAQQFPDLHSELNLSSLELGDSALYFCASSVGSNYGYTFGSGTRLTVV.

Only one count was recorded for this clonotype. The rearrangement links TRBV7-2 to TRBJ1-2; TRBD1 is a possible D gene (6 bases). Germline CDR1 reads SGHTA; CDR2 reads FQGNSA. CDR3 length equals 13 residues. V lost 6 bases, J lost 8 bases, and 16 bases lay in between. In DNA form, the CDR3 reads TGTGCCAGCAGTCCTTGGGGGGCAGGGGGCTACACCTTC. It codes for CASSPWGAGGYTF.

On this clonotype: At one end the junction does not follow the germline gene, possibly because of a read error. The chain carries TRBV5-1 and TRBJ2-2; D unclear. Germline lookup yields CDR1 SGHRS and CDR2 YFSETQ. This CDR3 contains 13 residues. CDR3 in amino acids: CASSLDGGGVLFF. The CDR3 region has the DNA TGCGCCAGCAGCTTGGACGGCGGTGGGGTGCTGTTTTTT.

CDR3 sequence (DNA): TGTGCCAGCAGCTTAGGAAGAAGGGACTATGGCTACACCTTC. Protein: CASSLGRRDYGYTF. The chain recombines TRBV7-8 with TRBJ1-2; D remains ambiguous. There are 14 residues in the CDR3. Germline CDR1 reads SGHVS; CDR2 reads FQNEAQ. Between the trimmed V and J ends, which lost 1 base and 3 bases, there was a span of 9 bases.

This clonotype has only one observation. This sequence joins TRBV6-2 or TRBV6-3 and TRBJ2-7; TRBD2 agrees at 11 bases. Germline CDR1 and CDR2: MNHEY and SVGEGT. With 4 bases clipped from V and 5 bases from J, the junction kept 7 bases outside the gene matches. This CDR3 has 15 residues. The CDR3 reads CASSSLAGGRNEQYF. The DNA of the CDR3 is TGTGCCAGCAGTTCCTTAGCGGGAGGGAGGAACGAGCAGTACTTC.

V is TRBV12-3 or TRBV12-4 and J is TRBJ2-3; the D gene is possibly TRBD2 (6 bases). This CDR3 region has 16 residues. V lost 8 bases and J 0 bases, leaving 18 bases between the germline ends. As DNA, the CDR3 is TGTGCCAGCGACCTTTTGGAGGGATCTAGCACAGATACGCAGTATTTT. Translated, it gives CASDLLEGSSTDTQYF.

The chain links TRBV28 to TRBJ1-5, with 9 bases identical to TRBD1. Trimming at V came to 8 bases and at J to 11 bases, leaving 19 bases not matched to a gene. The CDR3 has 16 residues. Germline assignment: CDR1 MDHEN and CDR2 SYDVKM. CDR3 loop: CASGLDGTGSRGSQHF. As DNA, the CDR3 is TGTGCCAGCGGCCTGGACGGGACAGGGAGCCGGGGGTCCCAGCATTTT.

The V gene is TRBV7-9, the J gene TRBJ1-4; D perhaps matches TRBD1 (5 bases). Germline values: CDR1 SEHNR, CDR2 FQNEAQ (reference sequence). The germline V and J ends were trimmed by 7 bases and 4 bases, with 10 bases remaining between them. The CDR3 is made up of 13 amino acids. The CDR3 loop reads CASTRGGNEKLFF. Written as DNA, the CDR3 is TGTGCCAGCACTCGGGGGGGTAATGAAAAACTGTTTTTT.

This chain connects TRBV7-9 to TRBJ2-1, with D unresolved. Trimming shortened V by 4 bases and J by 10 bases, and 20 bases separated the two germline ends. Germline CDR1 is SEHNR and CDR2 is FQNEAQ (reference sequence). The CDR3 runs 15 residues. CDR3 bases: TGTGCCAGCAGCTCCCACCAGCGAAGGACGGTCGAGCAGTTCTTC. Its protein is CASSSHQRRTVEQFF.

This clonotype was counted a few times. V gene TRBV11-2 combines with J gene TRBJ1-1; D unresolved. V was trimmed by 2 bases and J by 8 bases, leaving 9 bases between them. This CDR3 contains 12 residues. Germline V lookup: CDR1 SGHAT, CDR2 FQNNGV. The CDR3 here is CASSLYGGEAFF. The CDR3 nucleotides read TGTGCCAGCAGCTTATACGGAGGAGAAGCTTTCTTT.

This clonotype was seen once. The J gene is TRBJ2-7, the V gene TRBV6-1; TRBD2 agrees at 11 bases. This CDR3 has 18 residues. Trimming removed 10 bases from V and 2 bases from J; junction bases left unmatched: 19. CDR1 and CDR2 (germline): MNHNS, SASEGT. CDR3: CATSPGTSGGTAAYEQYF. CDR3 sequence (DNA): TGTGCCACGTCGCCCGGGACTAGCGGAGGCACAGCCGCCTACGAGCAGTACTTC.

Written as DNA, the CDR3 is TGTGCCAGCAGTCGAAAGGGACATAGAAACACCATATATTTT. Translating it yields CASSRKGHRNTIYF. The V call is TRBV6-1, the J call TRBJ1-3, with D possibly TRBD1 on 6 matching bases. The CDR3 runs to 14 residues. Germline lookup yields CDR1 MNHNS and CDR2 SASEGT. The V gene lost 5 bases and the J gene lost 5 bases, with 13 bases spanning the gap.

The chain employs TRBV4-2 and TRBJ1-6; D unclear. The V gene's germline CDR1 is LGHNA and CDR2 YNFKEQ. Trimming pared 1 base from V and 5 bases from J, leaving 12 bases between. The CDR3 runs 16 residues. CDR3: CASSQVPGTDNSPLHF. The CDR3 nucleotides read TGTGCCAGCAGCCAAGTACCGGGAACGGATAATTCACCCCTCCACTTT.

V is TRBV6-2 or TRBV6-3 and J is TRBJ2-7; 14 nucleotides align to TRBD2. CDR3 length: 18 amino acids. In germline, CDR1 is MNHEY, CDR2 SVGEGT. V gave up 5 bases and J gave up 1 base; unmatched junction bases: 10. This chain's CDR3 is CASSRSGTSGRGSYEQYF. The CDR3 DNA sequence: TGTGCCAGCAGTCGCTCCGGGACTAGCGGGAGAGGATCCTACGAGCAGTACTTC.

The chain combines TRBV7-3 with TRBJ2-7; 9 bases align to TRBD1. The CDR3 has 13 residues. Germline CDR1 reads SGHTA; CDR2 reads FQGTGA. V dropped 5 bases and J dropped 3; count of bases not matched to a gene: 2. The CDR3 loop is CASSKGQGYEQYF. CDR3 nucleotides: TGTGCCAGCAGCAAGGGACAGGGCTACGAGCAGTACTTC.

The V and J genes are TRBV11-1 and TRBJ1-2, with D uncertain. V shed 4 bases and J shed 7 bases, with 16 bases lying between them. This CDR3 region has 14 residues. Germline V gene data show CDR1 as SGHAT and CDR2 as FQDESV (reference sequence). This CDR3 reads CASSWGSLPGGYTF. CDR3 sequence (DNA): TGTGCCAGCAGCTGGGGATCCTTGCCGGGTGGCTACACCTTC. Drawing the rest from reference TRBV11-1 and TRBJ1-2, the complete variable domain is EAEVAQSPRYKITEKSQAVAFWCDPISGHATLYWYRQILGQGPELLVQFQDESVVDDSQLPKDRFSAERLKGVDSTLKIQPAELGDSAMYLCASSWGSLPGGYTFGSGTRLTVV.